Below, 28 T cell receptor beta chains from the same sample are listed, as sequenced in a study of T cell responses to AZD1222 COVID-19 vaccine. Produced via immunoSEQ multiplex PCR; TCRdb's table is partial and in-frame only. Altogether some 130,000 clones are present, approximately 90% being singletons, with the ten largest covering more than 7.5%. Sample: peripheral blood, taken on day 0 of AZD1222 vaccination. The source is an adult in good health.

This rearrangement joins TRBV5-1 to TRBJ1-1, with a possible D match to TRBD1 (5 bases). CDR3 length equals 16 residues. V lost 2 bases and J lost 1, with 15 bases in between. The germline V gene encodes CDR1 SGHRS and CDR2 YFSETQ. DNA for the CDR3: TGCGCCAGCAGCTTTCGACCGACAGCTTCGAACACTGAAGCTTTCTTT. It codes for CASSFRPTASNTEAFF. The full variable domain, rest sourced from reference TRBV5-1 and TRBJ1-1, is KAGVTQTPRYLIKTRGQQVTLSCSPISGHRSVSWYQQTPGQGLQFLFEYFSETQRNKGNFPGRFSGRQFSNSRSEMNVSTLELGDSALYLCASSFRPTASNTEAFFGQGTRLTVV.

The rearrangement uses TRBV7-8 and TRBJ2-1, with D perhaps TRBD1 (7 bases). The CDR3 is 13 amino acids. The germline V gene has CDR1 SGHVS and CDR2 FQNEAQ. V was cut by 9 bases and J by 15 bases, with 24 bases left in between. The CDR3 is CASGRRDQGDLFF. The CDR3 region has the DNA TGTGCCAGTGGCCGGAGGGACCAGGGGGATCTGTTCTTC.

The chain joins TRBV5-5 to TRBJ2-1; 8 bases are a match to TRBD1. The CDR3 is made up of 16 amino acids. Germline values: CDR1 SGHKS, CDR2 YYEKEE (reference sequence). Unmatched junction bases numbered 6, after V lost 4 bases and J lost 0 bases. The CDR3 protein is CASSARQGSSYNEQFF. CDR3 DNA sequence: TGTGCCAGCAGCGCCCGACAGGGGAGCTCCTACAATGAGCAGTTCTTC.

This clone was counted at least ten times. The gene calls are TRBV14 and TRBJ2-3; the D is unclear. V was cut by 0 bases and J by 2 bases, with 18 bases left in between. The CDR3 consists of 18 residues. Germline CDR1 reads SGHDN; CDR2 reads FVKESK. CDR3 residues: CASSQDRGTRFNTDTQYF. CDR3 bases: TGTGCCAGCAGCCAAGATCGAGGAACACGTTTTAACACAGATACGCAGTATTTT.

The J gene is TRBJ1-2, the V gene TRBV5-1; no reliable D call. Trimming took off 4 bases at V and 11 bases at J, with 15 bases between the two ends. This CDR3 contains 12 residues. CDR1 and CDR2 from the germline V gene are SGHRS and YFSETQ. The CDR3 region has the DNA TGCGCCAGCAGCCAGGACGCGGCGGGGTACACCTTC. It is translated as CASSQDAAGYTF. The full variable domain, completed using reference TRBV5-1 and TRBJ1-2, is KAGVTQTPRYLIKTRGQQVTLSCSPISGHRSVSWYQQTPGQGLQFLFEYFSETQRNKGNFPGRFSGRQFSNSRSEMNVSTLELGDSALYLCASSQDAAGYTFGSGTRLTVV.

The chain carries TRBV29-1 and TRBJ2-1; a possible D gene is TRBD2 (6 bases). Germline loops: CDR1 SQVTM, CDR2 ANQGSEA. Trimming cost V 6 bases and J 7 bases, with 13 bases left between them. This CDR3 region has 12 residues. CDR3 sequence reads: CSVPGLTNEQFF. CDR3 bases: TGCAGCGTGCCCGGACTAACGAATGAGCAGTTCTTC.

The rearrangement uses TRBV7-3 and TRBJ2-1, with 12 bases identical to TRBD2. Per germline, CDR1 SGHTA and CDR2 FQGTGA. Losses at the gene ends were 2 bases for V and 7 bases for J; bases not matched to a gene: 24. The CDR3 is 22 amino acids. The CDR3 loop is CASSLWTPRSLAGGPARNEQFF. CDR3 in DNA: TGTGCCAGCAGCTTATGGACACCCCGAAGCCTAGCGGGAGGGCCTGCAAGGAATGAGCAGTTCTTC.

This chain joins TRBV5-4 and TRBJ1-5; D remains unclear. CDR3 length: 12 residues. CDR1 is SGHNT, CDR2 YYREEE, per germline (reference sequence). Between the trimmed V and J ends, which lost 0 bases and 4 bases, there was a span of 2 bases. CDR3 DNA: TGTGCCAGCAGCTTGGGGAATCAGCCCCAGCATTTT. Translation: CASSLGNQPQHF. The full variable domain, its missing parts supplied by reference TRBV5-4 and TRBJ1-5, is ETGVTQSPTHLIKTRGQQVTLRCSSQSGHNTVSWYQQALGQGPQFIFQYYREEENGRGNFPPRFSGLQFPNYSSELNVNALELDDSALYLCASSLGNQPQHFGDGTRLSIL.

The CDR3 loop is CASSSYITGELFF. CDR3 DNA sequence: TGTGCCAGCAGCTCATATATAACCGGGGAGCTGTTTTTT. This chain connects TRBV11-2 to TRBJ2-2; D call uncertain. The germline V gene has CDR1 SGHAT and CDR2 FQNNGV. This CDR3 comprises 13 residues. Trimming left V 4 bases short and J 5 bases short, with 8 bases between.

The rearrangement links TRBV7-9 to TRBJ2-5; 12 bases fit TRBD2. The length of the CDR3 is 14 residues. Germline V gene data show CDR1 as SEHNR and CDR2 as FQNEAQ (reference sequence). V lost 8 bases and J lost 5; bases outside the gene matches: 6. CDR3: CASGTSGGRETQYF. The CDR3 nucleotides are TGTGCCAGCGGTACTAGCGGGGGGAGGGAGACCCAGTACTTC.

The J gene is TRBJ2-1, the V gene TRBV21-1; the table calls TRBD2, which could not be checked here. TRBV21-1 is annotated as a pseudogene. This CDR3 spans 17 amino acids. For the CDR3, the DNA is TGTGCCAGCAGCGGCGGGACTAGCGGGAGGAATCACAATGAGCAGTTCTTC. Its protein product is CASSGGTSGRNHNEQFF.

This clone has more than one count but fewer than ten. The chain combines TRBV19 with TRBJ1-5; D perhaps matches TRBD1 (6 bases). The CDR3 totals 14 residues. CDR1 LNHDA and CDR2 SQIVND come from the germline V gene (reference sequence). The germline V and J ends were trimmed by 7 bases and 1 base, with 11 bases remaining between them. The CDR3, as DNA: TGTGCCAGTAATTCTGGACAGAGCAATCAGCCCCAGCATTTT. Translated: CASNSGQSNQPQHF.

The chain joins TRBV3-1 (or the pseudogene TRBV3-2) to TRBJ1-6, with 9 bases identical to TRBD1. Trimming removed 2 bases from V and 9 bases from J; junction bases left unmatched: 5. The length of the CDR3 is 15 residues. Germline V gives CDR1 LGHDT, CDR2 YNNKEL (reference sequence). CDR3 DNA: TGTGCCAGCAGCCAATTCGGGACAGGGCCTTCACCCCTCCACTTT. Residues: CASSQFGTGPSPLHF.

This chain links TRBV29-1 with TRBJ1-2, with a possible D match to TRBD1 (6 bases). The CDR3 length is 13 residues. CDR1 and CDR2 (germline): SQVTM, ANQGSEA. V shed 3 bases and J shed 5 bases, with 13 bases lying between them. The CDR3 reads CSVEVDSPYGYTF. CDR3 DNA sequence: TGCAGCGTTGAGGTGGACAGCCCTTATGGCTACACCTTC.

This clone appeared a few times. The chain uses TRBV7-2 and TRBJ1-5, with D unresolved. V was shortened by 5 bases and J by 4 bases, with 6 bases between the two germline ends. The CDR3 loop spans 12 amino acids. CDR1 is SGHTA, CDR2 FQGNSA, per germline. CDR3 sequence reads: CASSRPNQPQHF. In nucleotides, the CDR3 is TGTGCCAGCAGCCGTCCAAATCAGCCCCAGCATTTT.

This chain links TRBV27 with TRBJ2-1; 12 bases align to TRBD2. The J segment lost 7 bases and the V segment lost 2 bases, leaving 9 bases of the junction unmatched. This CDR3 has 17 residues. Germline V CDR1 and CDR2: MNHEY, SMNVEV (reference sequence). CDR3 amino acids: CASSLIGLAGIGNEQFF. CDR3 nucleotides: TGTGCCAGCAGTTTAATCGGACTAGCGGGGATCGGGAATGAGCAGTTCTTC.

The rearrangement links TRBV5-4 to TRBJ2-3; D unclear. Germline V gene sequence: CDR1 SGHNT, CDR2 YYREEE (reference sequence). V was shortened by 0 bases and J by 0 bases, with 11 bases between the two germline ends. This CDR3 region has 16 residues. CDR3 nucleotides: TGTGCCAGCAGCTTGGAAGCGTTCTCTAGCACAGATACGCAGTATTTT. Its translation: CASSLEAFSSTDTQYF.

The chain carries TRBV9 and TRBJ2-2; possibly TRBD1 for D (5 bases). The V and J ends lost 1 base and 5 bases respectively, with 18 bases between them. Looked up from germline, CDR1 is SGDLS and CDR2 is YYNGEE. The CDR3 is 17 amino acids. The CDR3 DNA is TGTGCCAGCAGCGTAACGAAGGGGCGCGTTCAAACCGGGGAGCTGTTTTTT. Its protein is CASSVTKGRVQTGELFF.

The chain recombines TRBV9 with TRBJ2-7; TRBD2 agrees at 9 bases. CDR3 size: 16 residues. V lost 2 bases and J lost 4; bases outside the gene matches: 10. Germline-derived CDR1 and CDR2 are SGDLS and YYNGEE. The DNA for the CDR3 is TGTGCCAGCAGCGTGAGGGTGAGCGGGGGGCTTTACGAGCAGTACTTC. Protein product: CASSVRVSGGLYEQYF.

This chain uses TRBV15 with TRBJ2-3, with D uncertain. V was cut by 0 bases and J by 4 bases, with 8 bases left in between. The V gene's germline CDR1 is LNHNV and CDR2 YYDKDF (reference sequence). This CDR3 spans 14 amino acids. CDR3 sequence (DNA): TGTGCCACCAGCAGAGATAGGTTCCCAGATACGCAGTATTTT. This encodes CATSRDRFPDTQYF.

The gene calls are TRBV2 and TRBJ1-5; the match to TRBD1 covers 9 bases. Looked up from germline, CDR1 is SNHLY and CDR2 is FYNNEI. The CDR3 has 14 amino acids. The trim removed 6 bases at V and 7 bases at J, leaving 7 bases unmatched. The CDR3 sequence: CASSGGTGFQPQHF. CDR3 DNA: TGTGCCAGCAGCGGGGGGACAGGGTTCCAGCCCCAGCATTTT.

The chain has TRBV21-1 and TRBJ1-3. TRBV21-1 is classified as a pseudogene. The CDR3 sequence is 13 residues long. The CDR3 nucleotides are TGTGCCAGCAGCAATTGGTGTGGAAACACCATATATTTT. Protein product: CASSNWCGNTIYF.

The CDR3 nucleotides read TGCGCCAGCAGCCCACCGGACGGGAATGAGGAGCAGTTCTTC. Translation gives CASSPPDGNEEQFF. The gene calls are TRBV5-1 and TRBJ2-1; possibly TRBD2 for D (5 bases). The CDR3 loop spans 14 amino acids. CDR1 SGHRS and CDR2 YFSETQ come from the germline V gene. With 4 bases removed from V and 10 bases from J, the gap between germline ends came to 18 bases. Looking up the rest from reference TRBV5-1 and TRBJ2-1 gives the full variable domain: KAGVTQTPRYLIKTRGQQVTLSCSPISGHRSVSWYQQTPGQGLQFLFEYFSETQRNKGNFPGRFSGRQFSNSRSEMNVSTLELGDSALYLCASSPPDGNEEQFFGPGTRLTVL.

The chain recombines TRBV5-1 with TRBJ1-2; maybe TRBD1 (6 bases). The CDR3 has 15 amino acids. Germline-derived CDR1 and CDR2 are SGHRS and YFSETQ. Trimming pared 0 bases from V and 6 bases from J, leaving 15 bases between. The CDR3 DNA follows: TGCGCCAGCAGCTTGGCAGGAACAACAGGGCATGGCTACACCTTC. Its translation: CASSLAGTTGHGYTF.

This clone was observed a single time. This rearrangement joins TRBV4-1 to TRBJ2-1; 8 positions match TRBD1. The CDR3 totals 17 residues. Germline-derived CDR1 and CDR2 are MGHRA and YSYEKL. V shed 0 bases, J shed 0 bases, and the junction held 4 bases outside the gene matches. The CDR3 sequence: CASSQESTGGSYNEQFF. The CDR3, as DNA: TGCGCCAGCAGCCAAGAATCCACAGGGGGCTCCTACAATGAGCAGTTCTTC.

The rearrangement joins TRBV18 to TRBJ1-5; D is unresolved. Germline-derived CDR1 and CDR2 are KGHSH and LQKENI. The CDR3 contains 13 residues. Trimming pared 4 bases from V and 0 bases from J, leaving 4 bases between. Here the CDR3 reads CASSQDSNQPQHF. In DNA, the CDR3 is TGTGCCAGCTCACAGGATAGCAATCAGCCCCAGCATTTT.

This sequence joins TRBV15 and TRBJ2-5; 7 bases match TRBD1. V lost 6 bases to trimming and J lost 5 bases; unmatched junction nucleotides: 6. In germline, CDR1 is LNHNV, CDR2 YYDKDF (reference sequence). The CDR3 runs to 13 residues. CDR3 DNA: TGTGCCACCAGTGAGGGGGCGCTTGAGACCCAGTACTTC. Protein product: CATSEGALETQYF.

The chain couples TRBV5-4 to TRBJ1-6; D is unresolved. The CDR3 spans 15 residues. Germline CDR1 reads SGHNT; CDR2 reads YYREEE (reference sequence). The V and J ends lost 5 bases and 6 bases respectively, with 15 bases between them. The CDR3 protein is CASSKDLISNSPLHF. CDR3 bases: TGTGCCAGCAGTAAGGACTTAATCTCTAATTCACCCCTCCACTTT.